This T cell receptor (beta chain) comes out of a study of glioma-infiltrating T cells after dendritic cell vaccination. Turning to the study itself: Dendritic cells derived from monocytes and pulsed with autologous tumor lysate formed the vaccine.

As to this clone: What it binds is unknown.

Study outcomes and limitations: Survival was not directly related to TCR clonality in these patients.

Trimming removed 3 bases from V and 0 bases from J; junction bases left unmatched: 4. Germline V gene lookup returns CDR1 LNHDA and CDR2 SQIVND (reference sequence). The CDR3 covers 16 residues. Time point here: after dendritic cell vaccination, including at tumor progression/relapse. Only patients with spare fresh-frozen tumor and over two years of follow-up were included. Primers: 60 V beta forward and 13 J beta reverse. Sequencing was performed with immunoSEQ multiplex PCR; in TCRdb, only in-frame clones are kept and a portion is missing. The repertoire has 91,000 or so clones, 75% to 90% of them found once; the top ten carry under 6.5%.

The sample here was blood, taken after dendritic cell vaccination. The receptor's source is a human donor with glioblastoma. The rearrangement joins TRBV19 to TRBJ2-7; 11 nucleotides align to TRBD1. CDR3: CASSMIGTGGSYEQYF. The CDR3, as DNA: TGTGCCAGTAGTATGATCGGGACAGGGGGCTCCTACGAGCAGTACTTC.